This T cell receptor beta chain was recorded in a study of T-cell memory formation after mild COVID-19 (dated by TCRdb to the early 2020s). About the full investigation: TCR sequence clusters from the two donors were largely donor specific. Two young, previously healthy adult volunteers made up the cohort, one male and one female. T-cell clones expanding and contracting after mild COVID-19 in two donors were tracked by longitudinal TCRalpha and TCRbeta repertoire sequencing. Beyond this particular receptor, the publication reports: Clones contracting from day 15 to 85 had balanced CD4/CD8 phenotypes, while a second wave expanding from day 15 to 37 was biased towards CD4+. Only two mild cases were covered by the study, and larger cohorts that include severe cases with pre-infection samples were considered necessary. Some responding clones were detected in pre-infection memory, suggesting pre-existing cross-reactive memory T cells joined the SARS-CoV-2 response. Contracting CD4+ clones turned up mainly in the CM and EM memory subsets, whereas EMRA was where CD8+ clones were enriched. The second-wave clones that peaked on day 37 were not confirmed to be SARS-CoV-2 specific.

Its CDR3 holds 14 amino acids, cysteine through phenylalanine. Left in the record is the CDR3 DNA by itself, 42 bases read in frame from the first base. Reading the germline V gene gives CDR1 SGHVS and CDR2 FNYEAQ. V and J are truncated by 6 bases and 2 bases respectively, leaving an intervening sequence of 13 bases. This clonotype was counted between two and nine times. Its recognized antigen is unknown. No base quality values were provided; no much bigger clone lies one nucleotide off. The sample was run on an Illumina NovaSeq 6000. TCRalpha and TCRbeta cDNA libraries were built by 5'RACE with constant-segment primers, adding sample barcodes and unique molecular identifiers. RNA was extracted from every sample with Trizol reagent. Amplification of the libraries took two PCR steps, and the second step added a second sample barcode plus Illumina TruSeq adapters. Sequencing of libraries was performed on an Illumina NovaSeq with 2 x 150 bp paired-end reads. For the original study's pipeline: Reads were demultiplexed and collapsed into UMI-guided consensus sequences with migec v1.2.7. Using mixcr v2.1.11, the UMI consensuses were aligned to TRA and TRB V and J templates and assembled into clonotypes. Clonotypes were classified as expanded or contracted when called significant by both edgeR and NoisET, with noise models trained on biological replicates. For edgeR calls, a false discovery rate-adjusted p below 0.01 and a log2 fold-change threshold of 1 were applied. As an exploratory analysis of dynamics, PCA with hierarchical clustering was applied to max-normalized trajectories of the 1000 most abundant clonotypes. Separately sequenced CD4+ and CD8+ repertoires were used to assign the CD4 or CD8 phenotype of responding clones. TCRdb itself trimmed the public reads at Q25 with fastp, ran MiXCR and retained productive beta chains. Identical CDR3 protein sequences are pooled into one entry, listed with their most common genes and DNA. The authors' filters were not applied to this entry. For this sample there are about 430,000 distinct CDR3 sequences; around 17% appear just once. The biggest ten clones account for 20% to 25% of the sample.

Ficoll-Paque density gradient centrifugation was used to isolate PBMCs. The sequenced sample consisted of PBMCs or a T cell subset sorted from them (not recorded which). The chain employs TRBV7-6 and TRBJ2-5; tentative D gene TRBD1, with 6 bases matching. This sequence was found in a man younger than 30 who had mild COVID-19 (a few samples of this study predate the infection). The sample titles of this study are shuffled in the database, so cell type and time point are left out; the donor was told from shared clones. The CDR3 protein is CASRLQGQQETQYF. In nucleotides, the sequence is TGTGCCAGCAGATTACAGGGACAACAAGAGACCCAGTACTTC.